These 25 T cell receptor beta chains were sequenced from one sample in a study of blood T cell repertoires in COVID-19. TCRdb's table, derived via immunoSEQ multiplex PCR, lists solely in-frame clones and lacks some. This table has roughly 330,000 clones, around 87% appearing once. Specimen: PBMCs or T cells enriched from blood (not recorded which). Receptor source: a woman aged 30 to 39 who had recovered from COVID-19.

This clone was counted once. The genes are TRBV28 and TRBJ1-1; D uncertain. Trimming took off 7 bases at V and 0 bases at J, with 9 bases between the two ends. CDR1 MDHEN and CDR2 SYDVKM come from the germline V gene. The CDR3 runs to 13 residues. The CDR3: CASTSGLNTEAFF. DNA for the CDR3: TGTGCCAGCACCTCTGGGCTGAACACTGAAGCTTTCTTT.

The chain links TRBV4-2 to TRBJ1-5; D is perhaps TRBD1 (6 bases). Trimming cost V 3 bases and J 5 bases, with 17 bases left between them. The CDR3 spans 16 residues. From germline, CDR1 is LGHNA and CDR2 YNFKEQ. The CDR3 coding sequence is TGTGCCAGCAGCCAGGGTCAGGGGAGAAAGGATCAGCCCCAGCATTTT. Its protein product is CASSQGQGRKDQPQHF.

This sequence joins TRBV18 and TRBJ2-1, with 8 bases fitting TRBD1. This CDR3 contains 15 residues. Germline-derived CDR1 and CDR2 are KGHSH and LQKENI. Trimming cost V 3 bases and J 9 bases; bases outside gene matches: 10. The CDR3 loop is CASSPSTGGRGEQFF. The CDR3 nucleotides read TGTGCCAGCTCACCGTCAACAGGGGGAAGAGGTGAGCAGTTCTTC. The full variable domain, with the rest looked up from reference TRBV18 and TRBJ2-1, is NAGVMQNPRHLVRRRGQEARLRCSPMKGHSHVYWYRQLPEEGLKFMVYLQKENIIDESGMPKERFSAEFPKEGPSILRIQQVVRGDSAAYFCASSPSTGGRGEQFFGPGTRLTVL.

The rearrangement uses TRBV6-9 and TRBJ2-5, with 7 bases matching TRBD1. CDR3 length: 15 amino acids. The V gene's germline CDR1 is MNHGY and CDR2 SVAAGI. With 4 bases clipped from V and 5 bases from J, the junction kept 10 bases outside the gene matches. The CDR3 DNA reads TGTGCCAGCAGTTCCGCCAGGGGGTCGACGGAGACCCAGTACTTC. It translates to CASSSARGSTETQYF.

The genes are TRBV6-6 and TRBJ1-4, with D hard to call. Germline CDR1 reads MNHNY; CDR2 reads SVGAGI (reference sequence). V dropped 2 bases and J dropped 8 bases, with 18 bases sitting between them. The CDR3 runs to 16 residues. CDR3 in DNA: TGTGCCAGCAGTTACCCCGATTGGGGAGGTGGCGAAAAACTGTTTTTT. It codes for CASSYPDWGGGEKLFF.

This sequence joins TRBV7-3 and TRBJ2-7, with TRBD1 identical over 7 bases. Germline V gives CDR1 SGHTA, CDR2 FQGTGA. V shed 2 bases and J 2 bases; nucleotides not matched to a gene: 6. The CDR3 covers 15 residues. CDR3 DNA sequence: TGTGCCAGCAGCTTAGGGGACAGACCCCCCTACGAGCAGTACTTC. It is translated as CASSLGDRPPYEQYF.

The rearrangement uses TRBV27 and TRBJ2-5, with D maybe TRBD1 (6 bases). Trimming pared 1 base from V and 1 base from J, leaving 16 bases between. The CDR3 totals 17 residues. Germline-derived CDR1 and CDR2 are MNHEY and SMNVEV (reference sequence). The CDR3 spells CASSLFSVGGSQETQYF. The CDR3 DNA reads as TGTGCCAGCAGTTTATTCTCGGTTGGGGGCAGCCAAGAGACCCAGTACTTC.

The V gene is TRBV6-5, the J gene TRBJ1-1; no clear D. The V and J ends lost 7 bases and 0 bases respectively, with 12 bases between them. The CDR3 runs to 14 residues. In germline, CDR1 is MNHEY, CDR2 SVGAGI. The CDR3 DNA follows: TGTGCCAGCACCTTAGACACCCTGAACACTGAAGCTTTCTTT. Amino acid sequence: CASTLDTLNTEAFF.

The gene calls are TRBV30 and TRBJ1-1; 8 nucleotides align to TRBD1. Per the germline V gene, CDR1 is GTSNPN and CDR2 is SVGIG (reference sequence). V was pared by 3 bases and J by 6 bases, with 6 bases of the junction left unmatched. CDR3 size: 13 residues. The DNA of the CDR3 is TGTGCCTGGAGGCAGGGGGCTCTCCCTGAAGCTTTCTTT. Amino acid sequence: CAWRQGALPEAFF.

CDR3 DNA: TGTGCCAGCAGCGTAGACGGGGGAAAGCAGTTCTTC. It codes for CASSVDGGKQFF. This chain uses TRBV9 with TRBJ2-1; maybe TRBD2 (6 bases). V shed 0 bases and J shed 11 bases, with 9 bases lying between them. CDR1 and CDR2 (germline): SGDLS, YYNGEE. This CDR3 region has 12 residues.

The chain recombines TRBV5-4 with TRBJ1-2; no reliable D call. The CDR3 is 11 residues long. V lost 5 bases and J lost 4, with 6 bases in between. Germline-derived CDR1 and CDR2 are SGHNT and YYREEE (reference sequence). The CDR3 region is CASSSFYGYTF. The CDR3 nucleotides are TGTGCCAGCAGTTCCTTCTATGGCTACACCTTC.

CDR3 in amino acids: CASSSPGLGGNEQFF. In DNA form, the CDR3 reads TGTGCCAGCAGTTCGCCAGGATTAGGGGGCAATGAGCAGTTCTTC. The V gene is TRBV5-6, the J gene TRBJ2-1; TRBD1 is a possible D gene (6 bases). Germline V CDR1 and CDR2: SGHDT, YYEEEE. The CDR3 length is 15 residues. Trimming left V 5 bases short and J 6 bases short, with 18 bases between.

The genes are TRBV27 and TRBJ1-6; tentatively, D is TRBD1 (6 bases). The CDR3 length is 15 residues. Germline V gene data show CDR1 as MNHEY and CDR2 as SMNVEV (reference sequence). The V and J ends lost 5 bases and 1 base respectively, with 9 bases between them. The CDR3, as DNA: TGTGCCAGCAGTCCGACAGGTTCCTATAATTCACCCCTCCACTTT. Translated, it gives CASSPTGSYNSPLHF.

The chain has TRBV4-2 and TRBJ2-2; TRBD1 aligns across 9 bases. The CDR3 covers 17 residues. V shed 4 bases and J 1 base; nucleotides not matched to a gene: 7. CDR1 and CDR2 (germline): LGHNA, YNFKEQ. The CDR3 reads CASSRLQGAQNTGELFF. The CDR3 coding sequence is TGTGCCAGCAGCCGACTACAGGGGGCGCAGAACACCGGGGAGCTGTTTTTT.

The J gene is TRBJ2-2, the V gene TRBV11-2; D is perhaps TRBD2 (6 bases). The V end lost 5 bases, the J end lost 6 bases, and 13 bases lay between the germline ends. Per germline, CDR1 SGHAT and CDR2 FQNNGV. This CDR3 has 14 residues. The CDR3 DNA reads as TGTGCCAGCAGCCCACGGGGGAATGCCGGGGAGCTGTTTTTT. This encodes CASSPRGNAGELFF.

This chain links TRBV6-6 with TRBJ2-7; TRBD1 matches 12 bases. The V gene end was trimmed by 4 bases and the J gene end by 0 bases; junction bases not matched to a gene: 4. CDR1 and CDR2 (germline): MNHNY, SVGAGI (reference sequence). CDR3 length equals 16 residues. The DNA of the CDR3 is TGTGCCAGCAGTTCCGGGACAGGGGGCTACTCCTACGAGCAGTACTTC. Amino acid sequence: CASSSGTGGYSYEQYF.

This chain connects TRBV19 to TRBJ1-2; perhaps TRBD1 as D (5 bases). The CDR3 runs 14 residues. Trimming took 7 bases from V and 1 from J, leaving 13 bases between them. CDR1 is LNHDA, CDR2 SQIVND, per germline (reference sequence). The CDR3 spells CASNPWRGNYGYTF. CDR3 sequence (DNA): TGTGCCAGTAACCCCTGGAGGGGTAACTATGGCTACACCTTC.

V usage is TRBV21-1 and J usage is TRBJ2-5; the table's TRBD2 call for D was not verified on the DNA. TRBV21-1 constitutes a pseudogene. This CDR3 spans 11 amino acids. Written as DNA, the CDR3 is TGTGCCAGCAAGAGTGGAGAGACCCAGTACTTC. Protein product: CASKSGETQYF.

The chain carries TRBV4-3 and TRBJ2-1, with 7 bases that match TRBD2. This CDR3 has 16 residues. Germline CDR1 LGHNA, CDR2 YSLEER. Losses at the gene ends were 0 bases for V and 1 base for J; bases not matched to a gene: 3. The CDR3 DNA reads as TGCGCCAGCAGCCAAGAGCCTAGCGGTTCCTACAATGAGCAGTTCTTC. Its protein product is CASSQEPSGSYNEQFF.

This clone has just one count. The gene calls are TRBV3-1 (or the pseudogene TRBV3-2) and TRBJ1-4; D uncertain. The CDR3 length is 15 residues. V lost 1 base, J lost 3 bases, and 9 bases lay in between. Germline V gene data show CDR1 as LGHDT and CDR2 as YNNKEL (reference sequence). The DNA of the CDR3 is TGTGCCAGCAGCCAAGTCTGGAGGTCTAATGAAAAACTGTTTTTT. Its protein is CASSQVWRSNEKLFF.

The chain is built from TRBV5-1 and TRBJ2-7; TRBD1 matches 7 bases. V shed 2 bases, J shed 2 bases, and the junction held 4 bases outside the gene matches. The V gene's germline CDR1 is SGHRS and CDR2 YFSETQ. The CDR3 runs 14 residues. The CDR3 region is CASSFVTGAYEQYF. The CDR3 bases are TGCGCCAGCAGCTTTGTAACAGGGGCCTACGAGCAGTACTTC.

The V and J genes are TRBV7-9 and TRBJ1-1; 8 bases agree with TRBD1. Trimming took 5 bases from V and 1 from J; bases not matched to a gene: 12. This CDR3 has 17 amino acids. The germline V gene has CDR1 SEHNR and CDR2 FQNEAQ (reference sequence). The CDR3 nucleotides read TGTGCCAGCAGCCCCGGTGCGGACAGGGTAGGGAACACTGAAGCTTTCTTT. Encoded protein: CASSPGADRVGNTEAFF.

This clone occurred once. The chain joins TRBV5-4 to TRBJ1-5; tentatively, D is TRBD1 (6 bases). Trimming cost V 4 bases and J 5 bases, with 16 bases left between them. This CDR3 contains 15 residues. Per germline, CDR1 SGHNT and CDR2 YYREEE (reference sequence). This CDR3 reads CASSLGGGRDQPQHF. For the CDR3, the DNA is TGTGCCAGCAGCCTGGGGGGCGGTCGGGATCAGCCCCAGCATTTT.

V usage is TRBV11-2 and J usage is TRBJ1-2, with D possibly being TRBD1 (6 bases). The germline CDR1 and CDR2 sequences are SGHAT and FQNNGV. V was pared by 1 base and J by 0 bases, with 21 bases between. This CDR3 region has 19 residues. The CDR3 DNA is TGTGCCAGCAGCTTAGTTCCGGGGACACCAGGGCATCCTAACTATGGCTACACCTTC. It encodes CASSLVPGTPGHPNYGYTF.

V and J are TRBV12-3 or TRBV12-4 and TRBJ1-2; D uncertain. The CDR3 contains 13 residues. Between the trimmed V and J ends, which lost 5 bases and 7 bases, there was a span of 14 bases. The CDR3 sequence: CASSHNDRGGYTF. CDR3 sequence (DNA): TGTGCCAGCAGTCACAACGACCGCGGTGGCTACACCTTC.